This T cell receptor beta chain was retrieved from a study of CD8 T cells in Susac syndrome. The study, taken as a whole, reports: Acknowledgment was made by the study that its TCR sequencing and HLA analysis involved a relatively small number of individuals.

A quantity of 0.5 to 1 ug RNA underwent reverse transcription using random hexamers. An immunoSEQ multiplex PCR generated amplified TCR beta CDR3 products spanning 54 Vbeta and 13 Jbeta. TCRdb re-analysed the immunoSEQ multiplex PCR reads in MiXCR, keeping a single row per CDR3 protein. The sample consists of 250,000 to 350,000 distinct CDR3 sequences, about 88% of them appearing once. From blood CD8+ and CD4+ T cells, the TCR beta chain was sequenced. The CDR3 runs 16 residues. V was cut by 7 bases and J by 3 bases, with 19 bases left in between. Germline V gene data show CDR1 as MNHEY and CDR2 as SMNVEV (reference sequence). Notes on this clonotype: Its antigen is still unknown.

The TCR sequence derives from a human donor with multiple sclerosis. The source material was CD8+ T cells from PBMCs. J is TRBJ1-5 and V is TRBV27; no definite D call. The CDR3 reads CASKAGEARVNQPQHF. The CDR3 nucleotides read TGTGCCAGCAAGGCGGGCGAGGCGCGGGTCAATCAGCCCCAGCATTTT.